One and the same sample provided the 30 T cell receptor beta chains below, sequenced in a study of molecular identifiers for immune sequencing clone quantification. A single record per CDR3 protein comes from TCRdb applying MiXCR to the PCR reads. The sample consists of approximately 590,000 distinct CDR3 sequences, about 25% of them appearing once. Input material: naive CD8+ T cells from blood, with Jurkat cell RNA spiked in. Specified subset: FACS-sorted CD8+CD4-CCR7+CD45RA+ naive T cells. These receptors all stem from a human donor in good health. Some libraries in this study had Jurkat cell RNA spiked in.

With regard to this clonotype: The conserved phenylalanine or tryptophan normally closing the CDR3 is absent here, so this likely arose from a read error. The chain has TRBV27 and TRBJ2-1; TRBD2 agrees at 11 bases. This CDR3 has 13 residues. In germline, CDR1 is MNHEY, CDR2 SMNVEV (reference sequence). The J segment lost 7 bases and the V segment lost 7 bases, leaving 3 bases of the junction unmatched. In DNA form, the CDR3 reads TGTGCCAGCAAACTAGCGGGGGTTAATGAGCAGTTCTAC. Encoded protein: CASKLAGVNEQFY.

This clonotype was counted ten times or more. The V gene is TRBV12-3 or TRBV12-4, the J gene TRBJ1-1; a possible D gene is TRBD1 (6 bases). Trimming removed 5 bases at V and 0 bases at J, with 22 bases between. The length of the CDR3 is 18 residues. Written as DNA, the CDR3 is TGTGCCAGCAGTGACTACGCTGTACAGGGCTTGATGAACACTGAAGCTTTCTTT. Translated, it gives CASSDYAVQGLMNTEAFF.

This clonotype was found many times. The V call is TRBV7-9, the J call TRBJ1-4; 9 nucleotides match TRBD1. V lost 5 bases to trimming and J lost 1 base; unmatched junction nucleotides: 5. Germline V gene data show CDR1 as SEHNR and CDR2 as FQNEAQ (reference sequence). This CDR3 comprises 16 residues. The CDR3 sequence: CASSPRTGETNEKLFF. The CDR3 DNA sequence: TGTGCCAGCAGCCCCAGGACAGGGGAAACTAATGAAAAACTGTTTTTT. The variable domain in full, with the rest retrieved from reference TRBV7-9 and TRBJ1-4, is DTGVSQNPRHKITKRGQNVTFRCDPISEHNRLYWYRQTLGQGPEFLTYFQNEAQLEKSRLLSDRFSAERPKGSFSTLEIQRTEQGDSAMYLCASSPRTGETNEKLFFGSGTQLSVL.

This clonotype was counted ten times or more. The rearrangement uses TRBV5-6 and TRBJ2-6, with D possibly TRBD1 on 5 matching bases. Germline V gene lookup returns CDR1 SGHDT and CDR2 YYEEEE. V was clipped by 7 bases and J by 0 bases, with 8 bases between them. This CDR3 spans 14 amino acids. CDR3 nucleotides: TGTGCCAGCGGAGACAGCTCTGGGGCCAACGTCCTGACTTTC. Translation: CASGDSSGANVLTF.

In this sample, this clonotype turned up many times. The genes are TRBV20-1 and TRBJ2-3, with D perhaps matching TRBD1 (5 bases). Between the trimmed V and J ends, which lost 3 bases and 1 base, there was a span of 17 bases. CDR1 is DFQATT, CDR2 SNEGSKA, per germline (reference sequence). The CDR3 contains 16 residues. CDR3 sequence reads: CSASDPEEGGTDTQYF. The DNA of the CDR3 is TGCAGTGCTAGTGACCCCGAGGAAGGGGGCACAGATACGCAGTATTTT.

The table lists this clonotype with a few counts. This sequence joins TRBV6-1 and TRBJ2-7; D perhaps matches TRBD1 (6 bases). Deletions cut 6 bases from V and 2 bases from J, with 17 bases between. CDR3 length: 15 amino acids. Germline CDR1 reads MNHNS; CDR2 reads SASEGT. The CDR3 DNA sequence: TGTGCCAGCAGAGAACTACGGGACATACCCTACGAGCAGTACTTC. This codes for CASRELRDIPYEQYF.

This clonotype was seen many times. The genes are TRBV9 and TRBJ2-3; 8 positions match TRBD2. CDR1 is SGDLS and CDR2 is YYNGEE in the germline V gene. Unmatched junction bases numbered 7, after V lost 0 bases and J lost 1 base. The CDR3 has 17 amino acids. CDR3 coding DNA: TGTGCCAGCAGCGTAGAGGATAGCGGGGCCCGCACAGATACGCAGTATTTT. Encoded protein: CASSVEDSGARTDTQYF.

This clonotype was detected many times. The chain recombines TRBV4-3 with TRBJ2-7; the match to TRBD2 covers 10 bases. With 1 base clipped from V and 2 bases from J, the junction kept 2 bases outside the gene matches. This CDR3 contains 15 residues. Germline lookup yields CDR1 LGHNA and CDR2 YSLEER. CDR3 DNA: TGCGCCAGCAGCCAAGGGACTAGCGGTGCCTACGAGCAGTACTTC. Amino acid sequence: CASSQGTSGAYEQYF.

For this clonotype: This may come from a read error, since a much larger clone is one base off. The genes are TRBV6-5 and TRBJ2-2, with D possibly being TRBD2 (5 bases). Germline values: CDR1 MNHEY, CDR2 SVGAGI. The CDR3 contains 15 residues. DNA for the CDR3: TGTACCAGCACTAGTTGGCAGCCGAACACCGGGGAGCTGTTTTTT. Its protein is CTSTSWQPNTGELFF.

About this clonotype itself: Likely a read error: the CDR3 ends without its conserved phenylalanine or tryptophan. The rearrangement uses TRBV5-1 and TRBJ2-7; 10 positions agree with TRBD1. Per the germline V gene, CDR1 is SGHRS and CDR2 is YFSETQ. CDR3 size: 14 residues. Trimming at V came to 8 bases and at J to 3 bases, leaving 8 bases not matched to a gene. The CDR3 bases are TGCGCCAGTCCCGTCCGGGACAGGGGCTACGAGCAGTACTCC. As protein: CASPVRDRGYEQYS.

This clonotype was detected only a few times. The chain has TRBV28 and TRBJ1-5; no clear D. V shed 2 bases and J shed 6 bases, with 20 bases lying between them. Per the germline V gene, CDR1 is MDHEN and CDR2 is SYDVKM. This CDR3 spans 17 amino acids. The CDR3 DNA reads TGTGCCAGCAGTTTACCTCGGGAAGCTTATCGGCGTCAGCCCCAGCATTTT. It specifies CASSLPREAYRRQPQHF.

This clonotype was seen many times. This rearrangement joins TRBV5-6 to TRBJ1-1; the D gene is possibly TRBD1 (5 bases). Looked up from germline, CDR1 is SGHDT and CDR2 is YYEEEE. Trimming pared 5 bases from V and 4 bases from J, leaving 12 bases between. The CDR3 loop spans 13 amino acids. The CDR3 here is CASSSGLSTEAFF. The DNA for the CDR3 is TGTGCCAGCAGTTCAGGGTTGAGCACTGAAGCTTTCTTT.

In the case of this clonotype: A much larger clone sits a single nucleotide away, making a read error possible. The J gene is TRBJ2-1, the V gene TRBV5-1; D might be TRBD2 (6 bases). CDR3 length equals 13 residues. The germline V gene has CDR1 SGHRS and CDR2 YFSETQ. CDR3 amino acids: CTSSLHSGSEQFF. CDR3 in DNA: TGCACCAGCAGCTTGCATAGCGGTAGTGAGCAGTTCTTC. Combining the CDR3 with reference TRBV5-1 and TRBJ2-1 gives the whole variable domain KAGVTQTPRYLIKTRGQQVTLSCSPISGHRSVSWYQQTPGQGLQFLFEYFSETQRNKGNFPGRFSGRQFSNSRSEMNVSTLELGDSALYLCTSSLHSGSEQFFGPGTRLTVL.

This clonotype was seen repeatedly, ten times or more. J is TRBJ2-7 and V is TRBV12-3 or TRBV12-4; D is possibly TRBD1 (5 bases). Trimming removed 6 bases at V and 6 bases at J, with 21 bases between. The CDR3 has 15 residues. Here the CDR3 DNA reads TGTGCCAGCAGCTCGATTGGGCAGGGAAATGTCGAGCAGTACTTC. Translating it yields CASSSIGQGNVEQYF.

The CDR3 DNA is TGCGCCAGCAGCTTCGGGACGGAGTATGGCTACACCTTC. Residues: CASSFGTEYGYTF. The chain carries TRBV5-1 and TRBJ1-2, with a weak D call TRBD1 (5 bases). Trimming cost V 2 bases and J 5 bases, with 10 bases left between them. Germline V gene sequence: CDR1 SGHRS, CDR2 YFSETQ. The CDR3 contains 13 residues.

This clonotype came up a few times. A read error is likely, as this CDR3 ends without the conserved phenylalanine or tryptophan. The chain joins TRBV5-4 to TRBJ1-2, with D unclear. The CDR3 extends over 13 amino acids. V gave up 1 base and J gave up 1 base, with 5 bases separating them. Germline V CDR1 and CDR2: SGHNT, YYREEE (reference sequence). CDR3 loop: CASSLYSNYGYTS. DNA of the CDR3: TGTGCCAGCAGCTTGTACAGTAACTATGGCTACACCTCC.

This clonotype was recorded a few times. V and J are TRBV19 and TRBJ2-7, with 9 positions matching TRBD1. CDR1 is LNHDA and CDR2 is SQIVND in the germline V gene (reference sequence). The CDR3 is 14 amino acids. The V and J ends lost 4 bases and 5 bases, in that order; junction bases with no gene match: 6. CDR3 protein: CASSTWTGAHEQYF. The CDR3 DNA is TGTGCCAGTAGTACCTGGACAGGGGCCCACGAGCAGTACTTC. The full variable domain, its missing parts supplied by reference TRBV19 and TRBJ2-7, is DGGITQSPKYLFRKEGQNVTLSCEQNLNHDAMYWYRQDPGQGLRLIYYSQIVNDFQKGDIAEGYSVSREKKESFPLTVTSAQKNPTAFYLCASSTWTGAHEQYFGPGTRLTVT.

This clonotype has more than one count but fewer than ten. The DNA for the CDR3 is TGCGCCAGCAGCTTGGAGGCGCCAACACCGGGGAGGCTGTTTTTT. This gives the protein CASSLEAPTPGRLFF. V is TRBV5-1 and J is TRBJ2-2, with D maybe TRBD2 (5 bases). Trimming removed 0 bases from V and 13 bases from J, with 19 bases in between. This CDR3 has 15 residues. In germline, CDR1 is SGHRS, CDR2 YFSETQ.

In its sample, this clonotype was seen many times. The chain employs TRBV4-1 and TRBJ2-7, with D perhaps being TRBD1 or TRBD2 (6 bases each). The CDR3 runs 16 residues. V was trimmed by 3 bases and J by 0 bases, leaving 15 bases between them. Germline CDR1 and CDR2: MGHRA and YSYEKL. CDR3 residues: CASSQSPGASSYEQYF. The CDR3 nucleotides read TGCGCCAGCAGCCAGAGCCCGGGGGCAAGCTCCTACGAGCAGTACTTC.

This clonotype was seen repeatedly, ten times or more. The rearrangement joins TRBV9 to TRBJ2-1; 8 bases agree with TRBD2. V shed 7 bases, J shed 7 bases, and the junction held 10 bases outside the gene matches. The length of the CDR3 is 14 residues. CDR1 is SGDLS and CDR2 is YYNGEE in the germline V gene. The CDR3 spells CASAPRLAWNEQFF. The CDR3 coding sequence is TGTGCCAGCGCCCCGAGACTAGCGTGGAATGAGCAGTTCTTC. Complete variable domain (other parts from reference TRBV9 and TRBJ2-1): DSGVTQTPKHLITATGQRVTLRCSPRSGDLSVYWYQQSLDQGLQFLIQYYNGEERAKGNILERFSAQQFPDLHSELNLSSLELGDSALYFCASAPRLAWNEQFFGPGTRLTVL.

This clonotype was observed at least ten times. The chain links TRBV5-6 to TRBJ2-4; TRBD1 aligns across 8 bases. The V gene's germline CDR1 is SGHDT and CDR2 YYEEEE. Losses at the gene ends were 4 bases for V and 0 bases for J; bases not matched to a gene: 3. The CDR3 totals 15 residues. CDR3 residues: CASSRDRLAKNIQYF. CDR3 coding DNA: TGTGCCAGCAGCAGGGACAGGCTAGCCAAAAACATTCAGTACTTC.

Concerning this clonotype itself: Just one base apart from a much larger clone, this may be a read error. The chain has TRBV12-3 or TRBV12-4 and TRBJ1-6; 10 bases are shared with TRBD1. CDR3 length: 18 amino acids. The V and J ends lost 5 bases and 2 bases, in that order; junction bases with no gene match: 9. CDR3 nucleotides: TGTGCCAGCAGTCTTATGTGGGACAGGGGTACCTATAATTCACCCCTCCACTTT. This codes for CASSLMWDRGTYNSPLHF.

This clonotype was detected ten times or more. The gene calls are TRBV4-3 and TRBJ2-7; 10 bases agree with TRBD1. Per germline, CDR1 LGHNA and CDR2 YSLEER. The CDR3 is 14 amino acids. Trimming at V came to 5 bases and at J to 7 bases, leaving 8 bases not matched to a gene. In DNA, the CDR3 is TGCGCCAGCAGCTGGCGACAGGGGGCGCAGGAGCAGTACTTC. This encodes CASSWRQGAQEQYF.

This clonotype was recorded a few times. CDR3 nucleotide sequence: TGTGCCAGTAGTATAGGTGGGCAGTATGCCTATGGCTACACCTTC. It encodes CASSIGGQYAYGYTF. This chain uses TRBV19 with TRBJ1-2; D gene uncertain. V lost 1 base and J lost 4, with 13 bases in between. The CDR3 has 15 amino acids. CDR1 and CDR2 (germline): LNHDA, SQIVND (reference sequence).

This clonotype was seen a few times. The chain couples TRBV9 to TRBJ2-1; 11 positions agree with TRBD2. The V segment lost 3 bases and the J segment 4 bases; nucleotides outside the gene matches: 3. The CDR3 is 15 amino acids. Looked up from germline, CDR1 is SGDLS and CDR2 is YYNGEE. CDR3 in DNA: TGTGCCAGCAGCGGCGGGACTAGCGGATACAATGAGCAGTTCTTC. Protein sequence: CASSGGTSGYNEQFF.

V is TRBV5-1 and J is TRBJ2-6, with unresolved D. V was clipped by 4 bases and J by 3 bases, with 14 bases between them. The CDR3 extends over 16 amino acids. In germline, CDR1 is SGHRS, CDR2 YFSETQ. CDR3: CASSRDPSYGANVLTF. CDR3 nucleotide sequence: TGCGCCAGCAGCCGCGACCCCTCCTATGGGGCCAACGTCCTGACTTTC.

Ten or more counts support this clonotype. This chain joins TRBV30 and TRBJ2-5; 7 positions match TRBD2. The V gene end was trimmed by 2 bases and the J gene end by 3 bases; junction bases not matched to a gene: 6. This CDR3 is built from 14 residues. Germline V gene sequence: CDR1 GTSNPN, CDR2 SVGIG (reference sequence). This chain's CDR3 is CAWSYSSGEETQYF. For the CDR3, the DNA is TGTGCCTGGAGTTATTCTAGCGGAGAAGAGACCCAGTACTTC.

The sample holds many counts of this clonotype. This rearrangement joins TRBV19 to TRBJ2-7; D possibly corresponds to TRBD2 (6 bases). This CDR3 is built from 15 residues. Trimming removed 4 bases from V and 4 bases from J, with 17 bases in between. The germline V gene has CDR1 LNHDA and CDR2 SQIVND (reference sequence). Written as DNA, the CDR3 is TGTGCCAGTAGTAGTCCCCCCGGGACTGTGTACGAGCAGTACTTC. As protein: CASSSPPGTVYEQYF. Full variable domain (remainder filled in from reference TRBV19 and TRBJ2-7): DGGITQSPKYLFRKEGQNVTLSCEQNLNHDAMYWYRQDPGQGLRLIYYSQIVNDFQKGDIAEGYSVSREKKESFPLTVTSAQKNPTAFYLCASSSPPGTVYEQYFGPGTRLTVT.

This clonotype was counted a few times. The rearrangement links TRBV3-1 to TRBJ1-2; a weak D match, TRBD1 (5 bases). The CDR3 totals 17 residues. Per germline, CDR1 LGHDT and CDR2 YNNKEL (reference sequence). The V and J ends lost 4 bases and 4 bases respectively, with 22 bases between them. This CDR3 reads CASSPSRGEGNVYGYTF. The CDR3 nucleotides read TGTGCCAGCAGCCCAAGCCGAGGGGAGGGGAACGTCTATGGCTACACCTTC.

The table lists this clonotype with many counts. The chain carries TRBV27 and TRBJ2-7; 10 positions match TRBD2. V dropped 5 bases and J dropped 3; count of bases not matched to a gene: 10. The CDR3 covers 16 residues. CDR1 and CDR2 from the germline V gene are MNHEY and SMNVEV (reference sequence). The CDR3 sequence: CASSPRAGGAYYEQYF. The CDR3 coding sequence is TGTGCCAGCAGTCCTCGAGCGGGAGGGGCCTACTACGAGCAGTACTTC.